Listed here are 14 T cell receptor beta chains from one sample, sequenced in a study of OX40 agonist ivuxolimab in advanced cancers. Clones were sequenced by immunoSEQ multiplex PCR, and TCRdb holds only the in-frame ones, with some missing. The sample includes some 19,000 clones, more than 60% of them seen just once. The starting material was CD4+ or CD8+ T cells sorted from blood, obtained in a trial of the OX40 agonist ivuxolimab. Receptors originate from an adult with an advanced solid tumor such as melanoma, head and neck, liver or kidney cancer.

This sequence joins TRBV29-1 and TRBJ2-2; D is unresolved. The CDR3 totals 12 residues. Germline V CDR1 and CDR2: SQVTM, ANQGSEA. Trimming shortened V by 3 bases and J by 2 bases, and 4 bases separated the two germline ends. The CDR3 nucleotides are TGCAGCGTTGACCTTAACACCGGGGAGCTGTTTTTT. Translated: CSVDLNTGELFF.

This sequence joins TRBV30 and TRBJ2-1, with 9 bases lining up with TRBD2. The CDR3 is 15 residues long. V shed 0 bases, J shed 7 bases, and the junction held 7 bases outside the gene matches. Germline V lookup: CDR1 GTSNPN, CDR2 SVGIG (reference sequence). This CDR3 reads CAWSVLAGGGNEQFF. The CDR3 DNA reads as TGTGCCTGGAGTGTACTCGCGGGAGGGGGTAATGAGCAGTTCTTC.

V is TRBV27 and J is TRBJ1-2; D perhaps matches TRBD1 (5 bases). This CDR3 spans 13 amino acids. Germline values: CDR1 MNHEY, CDR2 SMNVEV (reference sequence). Trimming took off 0 bases at V and 5 bases at J, with 7 bases between the two ends. The CDR3 nucleotides read TGTGCCAGCAGTTTATCGGGGACTTATGGCTACACCTTC. Translation: CASSLSGTYGYTF.

This clone was recorded a few times. V and J are TRBV6-1 and TRBJ2-7; 7 bases align to TRBD1. J lost 2 bases, V lost 8 bases, and 9 bases had no gene match. The CDR3 extends over 14 amino acids. Germline V gives CDR1 MNHNS, CDR2 SASEGT. The DNA of the CDR3 is TGTGCCAGCCCTCGGGACAGCCTAACCTACGAGCAGTACTTC. This encodes CASPRDSLTYEQYF.

This clone was counted once. CDR3 DNA sequence: TGTGCCAGCAGTTTGGACAGCAGAACTTACAATGAGCAGTTCTTC. Its translation is CASSLDSRTYNEQFF. V is TRBV27 and J is TRBJ2-1, with TRBD1 as a possible D gene (6 bases). CDR3 length: 15 residues. The germline V gene has CDR1 MNHEY and CDR2 SMNVEV (reference sequence). Trimming cost V 3 bases and J 4 bases, with 13 bases left between them.

This chain joins TRBV5-4 and TRBJ2-5, with TRBD1 matching 8 bases. V shed 1 base and J 4 bases; nucleotides not matched to a gene: 3. Germline CDR1 reads SGHNT; CDR2 reads YYREEE (reference sequence). The length of the CDR3 is 14 residues. CDR3 loop: CASSLIGQGETQYF. CDR3 in DNA: TGTGCCAGCAGCTTGATCGGACAGGGAGAGACCCAGTACTTC.

The chain combines TRBV27 with TRBJ2-6, with D uncertain. Per the germline V gene, CDR1 is MNHEY and CDR2 is SMNVEV (reference sequence). CDR3 size: 18 residues. Trimming shortened V by 0 bases and J by 0 bases, and 12 bases separated the two germline ends. CDR3 in amino acids: CASSLSPGFVSGANVLTF. The CDR3 nucleotides read TGTGCCAGCAGTTTATCGCCTGGCTTTGTCTCTGGGGCCAACGTCCTGACTTTC.

This chain links TRBV5-4 with TRBJ2-7; D remains unclear. The V gene's germline CDR1 is SGHNT and CDR2 YYREEE (reference sequence). CDR3 length: 14 residues. Between the trimmed V and J ends, which lost 5 bases and 2 bases, there was a span of 14 bases. The CDR3 DNA reads TGTGCCAGCAGTTCTAGTTCCCATACCTACGAGCAGTACTTC. Residues: CASSSSSHTYEQYF. Using reference TRBV5-4 and TRBJ2-7 for the parts outside the CDR3, the full variable domain is ETGVTQSPTHLIKTRGQQVTLRCSSQSGHNTVSWYQQALGQGPQFIFQYYREEENGRGNFPPRFSGLQFPNYSSELNVNALELDDSALYLCASSSSSHTYEQYFGPGTRLTVT.

This chain connects TRBV5-6 to TRBJ2-1; 10 bases fit TRBD2. The CDR3 length is 16 residues. Trimming cost V 3 bases and J 3 bases; bases outside gene matches: 6. Germline assignment: CDR1 SGHDT and CDR2 YYEEEE. CDR3 in amino acids: CASSSRTSGIYNEQFF. The CDR3 DNA reads as TGTGCCAGCAGCTCCCGGACTAGCGGAATCTACAATGAGCAGTTCTTC.

V usage is TRBV27 and J usage is TRBJ2-7, with D perhaps being TRBD1 or TRBD2 (5 bases each). The CDR3 totals 16 residues. CDR1 MNHEY and CDR2 SMNVEV come from the germline V gene (reference sequence). With 2 bases removed from V and 0 bases from J, the gap between germline ends came to 14 bases. As DNA, the CDR3 is TGTGCCAGCAGTTTAATCCCGCCCGGGACCTCCTACGAGCAGTACTTC. Its translation: CASSLIPPGTSYEQYF.

The chain uses TRBV6-5 and TRBJ2-7; TRBD2 is a possible D gene (5 bases). The CDR3 is 15 residues long. Trimming pared 3 bases from V and 3 bases from J, leaving 15 bases between. The germline CDR1 and CDR2 sequences are MNHEY and SVGAGI. The chain's CDR3 is CASSYQEAEYYEQYF. DNA of the CDR3: TGTGCCAGCAGTTATCAGGAGGCGGAATACTACGAGCAGTACTTC.

This clone was detected only once. The chain recombines TRBV4-3 with TRBJ1-4; D is ambiguous. V lost 2 bases and J 4 bases, leaving 14 bases between the germline ends. The germline V gene encodes CDR1 LGHNA and CDR2 YSLEER. The CDR3 extends over 16 amino acids. The CDR3 nucleotides are TGCGCCAGCAGCCAAACTTCGGAGGGCTTTAATGAAAAACTGTTTTTT. This sequence encodes CASSQTSEGFNEKLFF.

This clone was seen just once. The chain recombines TRBV7-9 with TRBJ2-7; unclear D gene. This CDR3 contains 16 residues. From germline, CDR1 is SEHNR and CDR2 FQNEAQ (reference sequence). Trimming left V 1 base short and J 0 bases short, with 13 bases between. For the CDR3, the DNA is TGTGCCAGCAGCTTAGAGTTTACAGATGCCTCCTACGAGCAGTACTTC. Protein sequence: CASSLEFTDASYEQYF.

J is TRBJ2-3 and V is TRBV19; TRBD2 agrees at 9 bases. V gave up 3 bases and J gave up 4 bases; unmatched junction bases: 11. The CDR3 sequence is 17 residues long. Germline assignment: CDR1 LNHDA and CDR2 SQIVND (reference sequence). This CDR3 reads CASSMGREGLLADTQYF. CDR3 nucleotides: TGTGCCAGTAGTATGGGGCGGGAGGGCCTTTTAGCAGATACGCAGTATTTT.